Below, one T cell receptor (beta chain) is given with its context. No antigen is known for it. Base-call qualities are not available, and no considerably larger clone is one nucleotide away. Genomic DNA was extracted from sorted cells for sequencing of the TCRbeta CDR3 region. TCRbeta CDR3 regions were sequenced using the immunoSEQ Assay. TCRdb carries this immuneACCESS record with in-frame sequences only. Its versions omit some clonotypes, under half of them owing to an unresolved V gene in the studies checked, with the rest unexplained. This sample has fewer than 35,000 clones in its table, and around 81% of those were observed once. Of the sample, about 20% is held by the ten largest clones. This record comes from a study of OX40 agonist ivuxolimab in advanced cancers. About the study as a whole: The costimulatory receptor OX40 (CD134) was targeted by ivuxolimab, a fully human IgG2 agonistic monoclonal antibody. Intravenous ivuxolimab was administered to patients every 2 weeks at six dose levels: 0.01, 0.1, 0.3, 1.5, 3 and 10 mg/kg. Among the roughly 52 dose-escalation patients, 19 had hepatocellular carcinoma, approximately 15 melanoma, 9 renal cell carcinoma and 9 head and neck cancer. In the dose-escalation cohort, 65% to 90% of patients were male, and the mean age was approximately 60 years, with a range of about 23 to 85. Patients were allowed to have had prior anti-PD-1, anti-PD-L1 or anti-CTLA-4 therapy, and approximately 41% of the dose-escalation patients had previously received checkpoint inhibitors. Three dose-escalation patients achieved partial responses, one with hepatocellular carcinoma and two with cutaneous melanoma. The point of sequencing TCRbeta in the periphery was to test whether ivuxolimab changed TCR sequence diversity and drove clonal T-cell expansion. The monotherapy dose-escalation portion (N of about 57 patients) of the phase I ivuxolimab trial is reported in the paper. Overall results and qualifications from the work: The antigen specificity of the peripheral T cells that underwent clonal expansion was not determined. At doses of 0.1 to 3.0 mg/kg, clonal expansion of both CD4+ and CD8+ T cells in blood was seen between baseline and week 6. Low levels of normalized T-cell clonal expansion were also seen in some nonresponding patients. After ivuxolimab, CD8+ T cells had more expanded clones than CD4+ T cells on average. In partial responders in the 0.1-3.0 mg/kg groups, normalized peripheral clonal expansion was found to be among the lowest, especially among CD8+ T cells.

The trial excluded patients who had a history of autoimmune disease or who were on systemic immunosuppression. Peripheral blood for TCR sequencing was collected from all dose cohorts at baseline, on cycle 4 day 1, and on cycle 7 day 1. The samples were taken from a phase I, first-in-human, multicenter, open-label dose-escalation trial of ivuxolimab. Adults with locally advanced or metastatic head and neck squamous cell, hepatocellular, melanoma or renal cell carcinoma were enrolled in the trial. Before TCR sequencing, CD4+ and CD8+ T cells were separately sorted from peripheral blood. This sample comprised CD4+ or CD8+ T cells sorted from blood, obtained in a trial of the OX40 agonist ivuxolimab. This TCR was recovered from an adult with an advanced solid tumor such as melanoma, head and neck, liver or kidney cancer.

The CDR3 in this case is CASTRQLDSNQPQHF. The nucleotides are TGTGCCAGTACGAGGCAGTTAGATAGCAATCAGCCCCAGCATTTT. This chain joins TRBV19 to TRBJ1-5, with the identity of the D gene unclear. CDR1 and CDR2, per the germline V gene (reference sequence), are LNHDA and SQIVND. There are 15 amino acids in the CDR3, from cysteine to phenylalanine inclusive. Of the read, only the CDR3 DNA is kept; its 45 bases are in frame from base 1. The junction carries 13 bases between V and J, which are trimmed by 7 bases and 0 bases respectively.